This TCR beta chain was sequenced in a study of blood T cell repertoires in COVID-19. The wider study: T cells, B-cell-depleted T cells, or PBMCs provided the cDNA or gDNA that served as material.

Germline lookup yields CDR1 MDHEN and CDR2 SYDVKM. The CDR3 spans 13 residues. V gave up 8 bases and J gave up 6 bases; unmatched junction bases: 6. TCRdb keeps only in-frame clones here, not all; method: immunoSEQ multiplex PCR. The sample consists of about 250,000 clones, approximately 84% of them appearing once. Participants spanned ages roughly 18 to 90 years and resided in around 25 US areas. Exposed participants came across a COVID-19 case within 2 weeks before study entry. Sequencing was carried out using PBMCs or T cells enriched from blood (not recorded which). V gene TRBV28 combines with J gene TRBJ2-1; 8 bases match TRBD1. The sequence was obtained from a woman between 50 and 59 years old who had been exposed to COVID-19. The CDR3 DNA follows: TGTGCCAGCTTGGACAGGGTAGTCAATGAGCAGTTCTTC. This encodes CASLDRVVNEQFF.